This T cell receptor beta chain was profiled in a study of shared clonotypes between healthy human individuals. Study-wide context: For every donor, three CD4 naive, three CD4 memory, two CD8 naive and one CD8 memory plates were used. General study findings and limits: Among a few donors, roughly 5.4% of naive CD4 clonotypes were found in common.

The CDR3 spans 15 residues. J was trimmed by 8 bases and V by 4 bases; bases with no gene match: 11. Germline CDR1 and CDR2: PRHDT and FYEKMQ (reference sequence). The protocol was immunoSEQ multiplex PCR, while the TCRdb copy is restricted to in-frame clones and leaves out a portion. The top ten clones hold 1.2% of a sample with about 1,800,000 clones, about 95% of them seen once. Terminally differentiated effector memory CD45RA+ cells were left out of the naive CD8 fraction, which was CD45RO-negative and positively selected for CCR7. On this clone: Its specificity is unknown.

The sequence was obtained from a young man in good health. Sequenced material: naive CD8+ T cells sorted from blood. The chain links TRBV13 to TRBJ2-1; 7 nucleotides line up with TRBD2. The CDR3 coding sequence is TGTGCCAGCAGCTCCACCGGGCGGGGGTCGGATGAGCAGTTCTTC. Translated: CASSSTGRGSDEQFF.